A few counts support the clone carrying this T cell receptor beta chain. The data derive from a study of blood T cells in healthy people across ages. Primers used in a second PCR of roughly 7 to 12 cycles were a sample-barcoded 5' primer and a J-beta primer mix. A template-switch adaptor containing 12 random nucleotides labeled each cDNA molecule. CDR3-containing paired-end reads numbering at least 2.5 million came from each sample. TCRdb recomputed calls from the 5' RACE reads with MiXCR, one row per CDR3 protein. Of approximately 1,100,000 distinct CDR3 sequences listed, 45% are singletons. Germline CDR1 is MNHEY and CDR2 is SVGEGT. The CDR3 totals 17 residues. V dropped 6 bases and J dropped 0 bases, with 18 bases sitting between them.

The TCR was taken from an older woman in good health. Specimen: blood. The J gene is TRBJ2-4, the V gene TRBV6-2 or TRBV6-3, with D uncertain. This CDR3 reads CASSPLATPVAKNIQYF. Here the CDR3 DNA reads TGTGCCAGCAGCCCTTTAGCTACCCCCGTAGCCAAAAACATTCAGTACTTC.